A single sample is the source of the 3 T cell receptor beta chains below, sequenced in a study of prognosis after radiotherapy for stage I lung cancer. Genomic DNA served as the source from which two-round multiplex PCR generated TCR beta CDR3 amplicons. First-round PCR, the initial amplification, used primers specific to each TRBV and TRBJ gene. TCRdb recomputed calls from the multiplex PCR reads with MiXCR, one row per CDR3 protein. The sample contains tens of thousands of distinct CDR3 sequences, 25% to 35% of which appear only once. The source was PBMCs, collected before or after stereotactic body radiation therapy (not recorded which). These receptors all stem from a donor aged 50 or older with non-small cell lung cancer.

The table lists this clonotype with many counts. J is TRBJ2-1 and V is TRBV2; maybe TRBD2 (5 bases). V gave up 7 bases and J gave up 5 bases, with 12 bases separating them. Germline V gene sequence: CDR1 SNHLY, CDR2 FYNNEI. This CDR3 has 13 amino acids. CDR3 sequence reads: CASKLRRNNEQFF. In DNA, the CDR3 is TGTGCCAGCAAACTCAGGAGGAACAATGAGCAGTTCTTC.

As concerns this clonotype: Given a much more abundant clone one base away, this may be a read error. This rearrangement joins TRBV18 to TRBJ2-1; D is unresolved. V lost 1 base to trimming and J lost 4 bases, with 11 bases between them. The CDR3 runs 15 residues. Germline values: CDR1 KGHSH, CDR2 LQKENI. The CDR3 nucleotides are TGTGCCAGCTCACCACGTTGGAGAAGGTACAATGAGCAGTTCTTC. Translation: CASSPRWRRYNEQFF.

This clonotype was seen ten or more times. In DNA form, the CDR3 reads TGTGCCAGCAGTTATCCGAGTGGCGTTTCAGACAGGGGGCGGGAGGGCTCTAACTATGGCTACACCTTC. Translation gives CASSYPSGVSDRGREGSNYGYTF. The gene calls are TRBV6-5 and TRBJ1-2, with TRBD1 identical over 10 bases. With V trimmed by 3 bases and J by 0 bases, 25 bases remained unmatched. Germline CDR1 and CDR2: MNHEY and SVGAGI. This CDR3 comprises 23 residues.